This T cell receptor (beta chain) was profiled in a study of T-cell memory formation after mild COVID-19. Notes on the study in general: Clones that contracted from day 15 to 85 had balanced CD4/CD8; later expanders were CD4+ biased.

Via MiXCR, TCRdb re-called the 5' RACE reads, giving one row per CDR3 protein. Altogether 250,000 or so distinct CDR3 sequences are present, about a sixth being singletons, with the ten largest covering approximately 22%. Germline values: CDR1 SGHTA, CDR2 FQGTGA. The CDR3 totals 16 residues. V lost 0 bases to trimming and J lost 2 bases, with 10 bases between them. About this clonotype itself: No antigen is known for it.

The chain joins TRBV7-3 to TRBJ2-2; weak D call: TRBD2 (7 bases). The receptor's source is a man aged 18 to 35 who had mild COVID-19 (a few samples of this study predate the infection). Cell type and time point are not known. Input material: PBMCs or a T cell subset sorted from them (not recorded which). In DNA form, the CDR3 reads TGTGCCAGCAGCTTAACGGGGGGGCGCAACACCGGGGAGCTGTTTTTT. Its protein product is CASSLTGGRNTGELFF. Full variable domain (outside the CDR3, taken from reference TRBV7-3 and TRBJ2-2): GAGVSQTPSNKVTEKGKYVELRCDPISGHTALYWYRQSLGQGPEFLIYFQGTGAADDSGLPNDRFFAVRPEGSVSTLKIQRTERGDSAVYLCASSLTGGRNTGELFFGEGSRLTVL.